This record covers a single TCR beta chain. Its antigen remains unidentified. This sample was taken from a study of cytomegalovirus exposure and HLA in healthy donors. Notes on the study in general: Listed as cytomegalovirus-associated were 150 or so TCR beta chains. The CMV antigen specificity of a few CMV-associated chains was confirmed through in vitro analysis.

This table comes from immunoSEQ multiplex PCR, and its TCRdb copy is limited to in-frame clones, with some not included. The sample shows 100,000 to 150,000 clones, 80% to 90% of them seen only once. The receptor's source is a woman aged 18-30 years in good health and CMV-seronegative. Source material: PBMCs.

This CDR3 reads CASSSRTAHEQYF. The DNA of the CDR3 is TGTGCCAGCAGTTCAAGGACAGCCCACGAGCAGTACTTC. The chain carries TRBV6-5 and TRBJ2-7, with D possibly being TRBD1 (6 bases). In germline, CDR1 is MNHEY, CDR2 SVGAGI. The CDR3 totals 13 residues. The V end was cut by 4 bases, the J end by 5 bases, with 12 bases between.